This TCR beta chain was identified in a study of blood T cell repertoires in COVID-19. Individuals drawn from 24 US areas were roughly 18 to 95 years old. Participant reports of clinical history set cohort assignment. Losses at the gene ends were 0 bases for V and 10 bases for J; bases not matched to a gene: 8. Germline V lookup: CDR1 GTSNPN, CDR2 SVGIG (reference sequence). The CDR3 spans 14 residues. Data came from immunoSEQ multiplex PCR; TCRdb stores just in-frame clones and leaves some out. The table shows fewer than 450,000 clones, with 90% occurring only once. Specimen: PBMCs or T cells enriched from blood (not recorded which). The V call is TRBV30, the J call TRBJ1-4; the match to TRBD1 covers 7 bases. The TCR comes from a man younger than 30 who had recovered from COVID-19. DNA of the CDR3: TGTGCCTGGAGTGTATCAGGGGGTGGAGGAAAACTGTTTTTT. Translated, it gives CAWSVSGGGGKLFF.